These 21 T cell receptor beta chains were sequenced from one sample in a study of control samples from healthy donors and cancer patients. Clones were read by immunoSEQ multiplex PCR, and TCRdb kept only the in-frame ones, dropping some. The profile shows some 130,000 clones, 75% to 90% of them singletons. Material for sequencing was blood. The source of these receptors is a woman aged 25 to 39 in good health.

The rearrangement uses TRBV28 and TRBJ1-2; TRBD1 agrees at 7 bases. The CDR3 has 15 residues. Germline V gene data show CDR1 as MDHEN and CDR2 as SYDVKM. J was trimmed by 1 base and V by 6 bases; bases with no gene match: 8. CDR3 region: CASRQGGTSNYGYTF. CDR3 nucleotides: TGTGCCAGCAGGCAGGGGGGGACCAGTAACTATGGCTACACCTTC.

V usage is TRBV5-1 and J usage is TRBJ2-3; tentative D call: TRBD2 (6 bases). Trimming pared 2 bases from V and 4 bases from J, leaving 11 bases between. This CDR3 contains 14 residues. Germline V lookup: CDR1 SGHRS, CDR2 YFSETQ. The CDR3 DNA reads TGCGCCAGCAGCTTAGGAGGGGCCGCAGATACGCAGTATTTT. Protein: CASSLGGAADTQYF.

The chain is built from TRBV7-2 and TRBJ2-7; the match to TRBD1 covers 9 bases. J lost 2 bases, V lost 5 bases, and 4 bases had no gene match. The CDR3 is 14 residues long. The germline gives CDR1 SGHTA, CDR2 FQGNSA. CDR3 region: CASSPTGGPYEQYF. CDR3 DNA sequence: TGTGCCAGCAGCCCTACAGGGGGCCCCTACGAGCAGTACTTC.

V and J are TRBV24-1 and TRBJ2-1, with a tentative D call TRBD2 (6 bases). Trimming took off 7 bases at V and 2 bases at J, with 14 bases between the two ends. The CDR3 runs 15 residues. Germline CDR1 KGHDR, CDR2 SFDVKD. For the CDR3, the DNA is TGTGCCACCAGCGGGGGAAGCCCTACCTACAATGAGCAGTTCTTC. Residues: CATSGGSPTYNEQFF.

This sequence joins TRBV5-1 and TRBJ2-7; no firm D call. Between the trimmed V and J ends, which lost 4 bases and 3 bases, there was a span of 11 bases. The CDR3 extends over 13 amino acids. Germline lookup yields CDR1 SGHRS and CDR2 YFSETQ. CDR3 nucleotide sequence: TGCGCCAGCAGCGGTACCGAGTACTACGAGCAGTACTTC. This translates into CASSGTEYYEQYF.

The CDR3 spells CASSPTLGTSYEQYF. DNA for the CDR3: TGTGCCAGCAGCCCAACTCTGGGAACCTCCTACGAGCAGTACTTC. The rearrangement joins TRBV11-2 to TRBJ2-7; D is uncertain. The CDR3 consists of 15 residues. Trimming removed 5 bases at V and 0 bases at J, with 14 bases between. Germline lookup yields CDR1 SGHAT and CDR2 FQNNGV.

The chain joins TRBV2 to TRBJ1-4, with TRBD1 identical over 8 bases. V was clipped by 7 bases and J by 8 bases; unmatched bases: 15. This CDR3 contains 16 residues. In germline, CDR1 is SNHLY, CDR2 FYNNEI. The chain's CDR3 is CASTGQGPRSGEKLFF. As DNA, the CDR3 is TGTGCCAGCACAGGACAGGGCCCCCGGTCGGGCGAAAAACTGTTTTTT.

The chain employs TRBV18 and TRBJ1-1, with no clear D. CDR3 length: 13 amino acids. CDR1 and CDR2 (germline): KGHSH, LQKENI. The ends were cut back, 3 bases at V and 8 bases at J, with 13 bases in the middle. As DNA, the CDR3 is TGTGCCAGCTCACCTCTAGAGACGGTAGAAGCTTTCTTT. As protein: CASSPLETVEAFF.

This chain connects TRBV12-3 or TRBV12-4 to TRBJ2-5; the D gene could be TRBD1 or TRBD2 (5 bases each). This CDR3 contains 12 residues. The V end was cut by 3 bases, the J end by 4 bases, with 6 bases between. In DNA form, the CDR3 reads TGTGCCAGCAGTTTGGGGACAGAGACCCAGTACTTC. Translating gives CASSLGTETQYF.

V is TRBV3-1 (or the pseudogene TRBV3-2) and J is TRBJ2-2; no clear D gene. V dropped 0 bases and J dropped 9 bases, with 11 bases sitting between them. The CDR3 length is 14 residues. From germline, CDR1 is LGHDT and CDR2 YNNKEL (reference sequence). The CDR3 DNA is TGTGCCAGCAGCCAAGATTACCCGGCCAGGGAGCTGTTTTTT. Protein sequence: CASSQDYPARELFF.

The V call is TRBV5-5, the J call TRBJ2-1; 11 positions match TRBD2. Germline V gene data show CDR1 as SGHKS and CDR2 as YYEKEE (reference sequence). The CDR3 has 16 residues. Trimming cost V 0 bases and J 7 bases; bases outside gene matches: 6. The CDR3 DNA is TGTGCCAGCAGCTTGGATCTAGCGGGAGGTGGGAATGAGCAGTTCTTC. It encodes CASSLDLAGGGNEQFF.

The chain combines TRBV4-2 with TRBJ2-2, with 8 bases fitting TRBD1. Germline values: CDR1 LGHNA, CDR2 YNFKEQ. This CDR3 contains 15 residues. Trimming removed 4 bases from V and 9 bases from J; junction bases left unmatched: 10. The CDR3 protein is CASSPESGGRRELFF. Here the CDR3 DNA reads TGTGCCAGCAGCCCCGAGTCAGGGGGCCGGAGGGAGCTGTTTTTT.

V usage is TRBV30 and J usage is TRBJ1-4; 7 bases are shared with TRBD1. The CDR3 sequence is 14 residues long. J was trimmed by 3 bases and V by 3 bases; bases with no gene match: 4. The germline V gene has CDR1 GTSNPN and CDR2 SVGIG (reference sequence). The CDR3 loop reads CAWRRQGANEKLFF. The CDR3 nucleotides read TGTGCCTGGAGGAGACAGGGAGCTAATGAAAAACTGTTTTTT. Drawing the rest from reference TRBV30 and TRBJ1-4, the complete variable domain is SQTIHQWPATLVQPVGSPLSLECTVEGTSNPNLYWYRQAAGRGLQLLFYSVGIGQISSEVPQNLSASRPQDRQFILSSKKLLLSDSGFYLCAWRRQGANEKLFFGSGTQLSVL.

The chain joins TRBV4-2 to TRBJ1-2, with 7 nucleotides matching TRBD1. The V gene's germline CDR1 is LGHNA and CDR2 YNFKEQ. This CDR3 has 16 residues. After removal of 0 bases from V and 5 bases from J, the junction contained 9 bases not matched to a gene. Here the CDR3 reads CASSQDRGLQSYGYTF. Here the CDR3 DNA reads TGTGCCAGCAGCCAAGACAGGGGGTTACAATCTTATGGCTACACCTTC.

The V call is TRBV6-1, the J call TRBJ1-5; D unresolved. Deletions cut 2 bases from V and 6 bases from J, with 5 bases between. There are 12 residues in the CDR3. Looked up from germline, CDR1 is MNHNS and CDR2 is SASEGT. The CDR3 region has the DNA TGTGCCAGCAGTGAAAAGTTTCAGCCCCAGCATTTT. It specifies CASSEKFQPQHF.

The rearrangement joins TRBV28 to TRBJ2-6; no definite D call. There are 16 residues in the CDR3. Germline V gene data show CDR1 as MDHEN and CDR2 as SYDVKM. With 6 bases removed from V and 0 bases from J, the gap between germline ends came to 12 bases. CDR3 coding DNA: TGTGCCAGCAGCCGATCACGGGTCTCTGGGGCCAACGTCCTGACTTTC. Protein: CASSRSRVSGANVLTF.

This chain links TRBV19 with TRBJ1-6; no firm D call. Trimming cost V 1 base and J 7 bases, with 14 bases left between them. The germline gives CDR1 LNHDA, CDR2 SQIVND (reference sequence). This CDR3 has 16 amino acids. CDR3 DNA: TGTGCCAGTAGTATAGGAGTGGTAGGAGGAAATTCACCCCTCCACTTT. Its protein product is CASSIGVVGGNSPLHF.

A single count supports this clone. The chain couples TRBV25-1 to TRBJ1-1; 7 bases match TRBD1. CDR1 is MGHDK, CDR2 SYGVNS, per germline. This CDR3 has 13 residues. V dropped 6 bases and J dropped 8; count of bases not matched to a gene: 9. The CDR3 DNA is TGTGCCAGCAGCGACAGGGTCCTAGGAGAAGCTTTCTTT. Amino acid sequence: CASSDRVLGEAFF.

The chain uses TRBV7-8 and TRBJ2-1; TRBD1 matches 10 bases. J gave up 5 bases and V 5 bases, and 18 bases lay outside the gene matches. The germline CDR1 and CDR2 sequences are SGHVS and FQNEAQ. This CDR3 has 19 residues. The CDR3 loop reads CASSPIPGTGTGVNNEQFF. The CDR3 DNA reads as TGTGCCAGCAGCCCAATCCCGGGGACCGGGACAGGGGTAAACAATGAGCAGTTCTTC.

V and J are TRBV4-3 and TRBJ1-2, with TRBD1 matching over 8 bases. This CDR3 has 15 amino acids. The germline V gene encodes CDR1 LGHNA and CDR2 YSLEER. J was trimmed by 4 bases and V by 0 bases; bases with no gene match: 4. CDR3 sequence: CASSQDRTGSYGYTF. DNA for the CDR3: TGCGCCAGCAGCCAAGACCGGACAGGGTCCTATGGCTACACCTTC.

This chain joins TRBV7-2 and TRBJ2-1, with D uncertain. V lost 3 bases and J 1 base, leaving 10 bases between the germline ends. Looked up from germline, CDR1 is SGHTA and CDR2 is FQGNSA. The CDR3 has 15 amino acids. For the CDR3, the DNA is TGTGCCAGCAGCTTGGGCCTAAGTTCCTACAATGAGCAGTTCTTC. It codes for CASSLGLSSYNEQFF.